These 22 T cell receptor beta chains came from one sample sequenced in a study of blood T cell repertoires in COVID-19. The data were produced by immunoSEQ multiplex PCR, yet TCRdb's version contains in-frame clones alone and is incomplete. Of 200,000 to 250,000 clones in the sample, around 81% are singletons; the top ten hold 7.4%. Input material: PBMCs or T cells enriched from blood (not recorded which). The source is a woman in her 40s with acute COVID-19.

This clone showed up many times. The V gene is TRBV29-1, the J gene TRBJ1-1; D gene unclear. The CDR3 is 10 residues long. The ends were cut back, 7 bases at V and 7 bases at J, with 10 bases in the middle. Germline-derived CDR1 and CDR2 are SQVTM and ANQGSEA. CDR3 residues: CSAQEIEAFF. The CDR3 bases are TGCAGCGCCCAGGAAATTGAAGCTTTCTTT.

The sample holds one count of this clone. The J gene is TRBJ2-3, the V gene TRBV24-1, with 13 bases fitting TRBD2. CDR1 is KGHDR, CDR2 SFDVKD, per germline. CDR3 length: 16 amino acids. V shed 6 bases and J 2 bases; nucleotides not matched to a gene: 4. The chain's CDR3 is CATSFTSGGVTDTQYF. The DNA of the CDR3 is TGTGCCACCAGTTTCACTAGCGGGGGGGTCACAGATACGCAGTATTTT.

CDR3 sequence (DNA): TGCAGCGTTGGAGGCAGCTTTAATGAAAAACTGTTTTTT. Amino acid sequence: CSVGGSFNEKLFF. This chain links TRBV29-1 with TRBJ1-4; D ambiguous. The CDR3 consists of 13 residues. The germline V gene encodes CDR1 SQVTM and CDR2 ANQGSEA. V shed 4 bases and J shed 4 bases, with 10 bases lying between them.

This sequence joins TRBV11-2 and TRBJ1-6; possible D gene TRBD1, 5 bases. The germline V gene has CDR1 SGHAT and CDR2 FQNNGV. With 2 bases removed from V and 5 bases from J, the gap between germline ends came to 10 bases. This CDR3 spans 15 amino acids. The CDR3 reads CASSLRQTDNSPLHF. The CDR3 nucleotides read TGTGCCAGCAGCTTACGACAGACTGATAATTCACCCCTCCACTTT.

The rearrangement joins TRBV2 to TRBJ2-7; D is perhaps TRBD1 (6 bases). Trimming left V 7 bases short and J 0 bases short, with 13 bases between. The CDR3 runs to 14 residues. CDR1 SNHLY and CDR2 FYNNEI come from the germline V gene. The CDR3 sequence is CASIEQGPSYEQYF. CDR3 bases: TGTGCCAGCATCGAACAGGGTCCCTCCTACGAGCAGTACTTC.

V gene TRBV5-1 combines with J gene TRBJ2-3; 8 nucleotides line up with TRBD1. This CDR3 is built from 16 residues. The V gene end was trimmed by 4 bases and the J gene end by 2 bases; junction bases not matched to a gene: 9. Germline CDR1 is SGHRS and CDR2 is YFSETQ. CDR3 protein: CASSRSAGGTTDTQYF. CDR3 DNA: TGCGCCAGCAGCAGATCAGCAGGGGGCACCACAGATACGCAGTATTTT.

This chain connects TRBV6-5 to TRBJ2-5; TRBD2 agrees at 7 bases. The CDR3 is 14 amino acids. CDR1 MNHEY and CDR2 SVGAGI come from the germline V gene. The ends lost 8 bases at V and 2 bases at J; junction bases unmatched: 8. CDR3 sequence (DNA): TGTGCCAGCTCAGTAGCGGGCACGCAAGAGACCCAGTACTTC. Translating gives CASSVAGTQETQYF.

This chain joins TRBV11-3 and TRBJ2-1; D may be TRBD2 (6 bases). Germline V gene data show CDR1 as SGHNT and CDR2 as YENEEA. Trimming took off 5 bases at V and 7 bases at J, with 15 bases between the two ends. The CDR3 is 14 amino acids. CDR3 protein: CASSPGRGWNEQFF. Written as DNA, the CDR3 is TGTGCCAGCAGCCCAGGGCGGGGTTGGAATGAGCAGTTCTTC. The full variable domain, in which reference TRBV11-3 and TRBJ2-1 provide the parts outside the CDR3, is EAGVVQSPRYKIIEKKQPVAFWCNPISGHNTLYWYLQNLGQGPELLIRYENEEAVDDSQLPKDRFSAERLKGVDSTLKIQPAELGDSAVYLCASSPGRGWNEQFFGPGTRLTVL.

V and J are TRBV12-3 or TRBV12-4 and TRBJ1-4, with D possibly matching TRBD1 (5 bases). Trimming removed 6 bases at V and 10 bases at J, with 12 bases between. The CDR3 runs 12 residues. Here the CDR3 reads CASRSGSGKLFF. CDR3 nucleotide sequence: TGTGCCAGCAGATCAGGGTCCGGAAAACTGTTTTTT.

About this clone itself: This sample includes further DNA sequences coding for the same CDR3. V usage is TRBV7-2 and J usage is TRBJ1-5; maybe TRBD1 (6 bases). This CDR3 is built from 17 residues. Germline V CDR1 and CDR2: SGHTA, FQGNSA. V was shortened by 1 base and J by 2 bases, with 15 bases between the two germline ends. CDR3 coding DNA: TGTGCCAGCAGCTTAGTACTAGGGGGGGCAGGCAATCAGCCCCAGCATTTT. Amino acids: CASSLVLGGAGNQPQHF.

Only one count was recorded for this clone. The V gene is TRBV2, the J gene TRBJ1-4; tentative D call: TRBD1 (5 bases). CDR3 size: 14 residues. V was clipped by 7 bases and J by 6 bases, with 15 bases between them. In germline, CDR1 is SNHLY, CDR2 FYNNEI. In DNA, the CDR3 is TGTGCCAGCAACATGCTCCTAGGGGATGAAAAACTGTTTTTT. Its translation: CASNMLLGDEKLFF.

V is TRBV19 and J is TRBJ2-5; 15 bases are a match to TRBD2. CDR3 size: 18 residues. Germline assignment: CDR1 LNHDA and CDR2 SQIVND (reference sequence). Unmatched junction bases numbered 10, after V lost 3 bases and J lost 5 bases. For the CDR3, the DNA is TGTGCCAGTAGTATTAACCCCCCCGGGACTAGCGGGAGGGAGACCCAGTACTTC. This gives the protein CASSINPPGTSGRETQYF.

This chain uses TRBV20-1 with TRBJ2-7, with D possibly matching TRBD1 (7 bases). CDR1 and CDR2 (germline): DFQATT, SNEGSKA (reference sequence). Trimming removed 3 bases at V and 2 bases at J, with 11 bases between. CDR3 length equals 13 residues. The CDR3 DNA reads as TGCAGTGCTAGTCCAGGGGGGACCTACGAGCAGTACTTC. Translation: CSASPGGTYEQYF.

The chain carries TRBV11-2 and TRBJ1-3, with D hard to call. V dropped 1 base and J dropped 9 bases, with 7 bases sitting between them. This CDR3 spans 12 amino acids. Per the germline V gene, CDR1 is SGHAT and CDR2 is FQNNGV. The CDR3 loop is CASSLVASTIYF. Written as DNA, the CDR3 is TGTGCCAGCAGCTTAGTTGCGTCCACCATATATTTT.

This chain joins TRBV3-1 (or the pseudogene TRBV3-2) and TRBJ2-5; no firm D call. Trimming cost V 4 bases and J 5 bases, with 20 bases left between them. The CDR3 runs to 16 residues. Germline CDR1 and CDR2: LGHDT and YNNKEL (reference sequence). The CDR3 is CASSPTPPGFGETQYF. CDR3 DNA sequence: TGTGCCAGCAGCCCCACCCCCCCCGGTTTCGGGGAGACCCAGTACTTC.

A word on this clone: Other DNA sequences of this sample code for an identical CDR3. The rearrangement links TRBV30 to TRBJ2-7; TRBD2 agrees at 7 bases. Germline values: CDR1 GTSNPN, CDR2 SVGIG (reference sequence). The V and J ends lost 0 bases and 6 bases, in that order; junction bases with no gene match: 5. The CDR3 sequence is 13 residues long. The DNA for the CDR3 is TGTGCCTGGAGTGTAGGGGTAGCGGGCGAGCAGTACTTC. This encodes CAWSVGVAGEQYF.

The chain recombines TRBV28 with TRBJ1-1; 9 bases map to TRBD1. The V gene end was trimmed by 5 bases and the J gene end by 6 bases; junction bases not matched to a gene: 10. CDR1 MDHEN and CDR2 SYDVKM come from the germline V gene. The CDR3 is made up of 15 amino acids. The CDR3: CASSPTTGGEAEAFF. The CDR3 nucleotides read TGTGCCAGCAGTCCCACGACAGGGGGTGAGGCTGAAGCTTTCTTT.

V is TRBV7-2 and J is TRBJ1-1, with TRBD1 matching 9 bases. The CDR3 is 15 amino acids. V dropped 3 bases and J dropped 1; count of bases not matched to a gene: 3. Germline V gene sequence: CDR1 SGHTA, CDR2 FQGNSA. The CDR3 reads CASSFYRGRNTEAFF. The CDR3 nucleotides are TGTGCCAGCAGCTTCTACAGGGGGCGGAACACTGAAGCTTTCTTT.

The CDR3, as DNA: TGTGCCAGCAGTAATGGGCCGGCCAACACTGAAGCTTTCTTT. It is translated as CASSNGPANTEAFF. V is TRBV7-2 and J is TRBJ1-1; no clear D gene. The CDR3 extends over 14 amino acids. The ends were cut back, 6 bases at V and 2 bases at J, with 13 bases in the middle. Germline loops: CDR1 SGHTA, CDR2 FQGNSA.

The chain combines TRBV18 with TRBJ2-1; TRBD1 is a possible D gene (5 bases). The germline V gene encodes CDR1 KGHSH and CDR2 LQKENI. The CDR3 loop spans 17 amino acids. Between the trimmed V and J ends, which lost 4 bases and 0 bases, there was a span of 16 bases. CDR3 in DNA: TGTGCCAGCTCACTCTCAGGGTTCCCCAGCTCCTACAATGAGCAGTTCTTC. It encodes CASSLSGFPSSYNEQFF.

Many counts were recorded for this clone. This chain uses TRBV19 with TRBJ1-6; 7 bases are shared with TRBD1. With V trimmed by 6 bases and J by 6 bases, 5 bases remained unmatched. Germline V gene data show CDR1 as LNHDA and CDR2 as SQIVND (reference sequence). The CDR3 totals 14 residues. The CDR3 reads CASRTTGANSPLHF. The CDR3 coding sequence is TGTGCCAGTAGGACCACAGGGGCTAATTCACCCCTCCACTTT.

The chain is built from TRBV11-2 and TRBJ1-2, with unresolved D. Germline V gives CDR1 SGHAT, CDR2 FQNNGV. V lost 2 bases to trimming and J lost 7 bases, with 11 bases between them. The CDR3 extends over 13 amino acids. The CDR3 region has the DNA TGTGCCAGCAGCTTAATCTTAGATTCTGGCTACACCTTC. This codes for CASSLILDSGYTF.